These 18 T cell receptor beta chains came from one sample sequenced in a study of TIL therapy for anti-PD-1-resistant metastatic lung cancer. The immunoSEQ assay was v3. Assay used: immunoSEQ multiplex PCR; TCRdb lists only in-frame clones, some missing. The sample contains around 8,000 clones, over 65% of which appear only once. Time point of the sample: pre-treatment sample, taken before nivolumab and TIL therapy. Tumor tissue came from excised metastases, mostly pleural nodules or supraclavicular lymph nodes. The input for sequencing was tumor tissue, taken at baseline. These receptor sequences come from a person between 30 and 80 years old with non-small cell lung cancer.

V gene TRBV7-2 combines with J gene TRBJ2-7, with 7 bases identical to TRBD1. J was trimmed by 0 bases and V by 5 bases; bases with no gene match: 7. The CDR3 sequence is 15 residues long. The germline CDR1 and CDR2 sequences are SGHTA and FQGNSA. CDR3 in DNA: TGTGCCAGCAGCCCCAGGGGGATAAGCTCCTACGAGCAGTACTTC. The encoded protein is CASSPRGISSYEQYF.

The rearrangement joins TRBV30 to TRBJ2-7, with 8 bases identical to TRBD1. Trimming cost V 6 bases and J 3 bases; bases outside gene matches: 7. The germline V gene encodes CDR1 GTSNPN and CDR2 SVGIG (reference sequence). This CDR3 region has 13 residues. CDR3 in DNA: TGTGCCTGCTTACCAACAGGGGGCTACGAGCAGTACTTC. It yields the protein CACLPTGGYEQYF.

The V call is TRBV28, the J call TRBJ1-4; maybe TRBD1 (5 bases). Germline values: CDR1 MDHEN, CDR2 SYDVKM. The CDR3 has 14 amino acids. The ends were cut back, 2 bases at V and 3 bases at J, with 7 bases in the middle. In nucleotides, the CDR3 is TGTGCCAGCAGTTTAGGAGGGGCTAATGAAAAACTGTTTTTT. Translating gives CASSLGGANEKLFF.

This clone was found a few times. This chain uses TRBV19 with TRBJ1-5; the D is unclear. The CDR3 loop spans 13 amino acids. The V and J ends lost 3 bases and 9 bases respectively, with 12 bases between them. Germline V gene sequence: CDR1 LNHDA, CDR2 SQIVND (reference sequence). The DNA for the CDR3 is TGTGCCAGTAGTATCGACGGGCTAGGGCCCCAGCATTTT. As protein: CASSIDGLGPQHF. The full variable domain, with the rest looked up from reference TRBV19 and TRBJ1-5, is DGGITQSPKYLFRKEGQNVTLSCEQNLNHDAMYWYRQDPGQGLRLIYYSQIVNDFQKGDIAEGYSVSREKKESFPLTVTSAQKNPTAFYLCASSIDGLGPQHFGDGTRLSIL.

The chain uses TRBV27 and TRBJ1-4; 9 bases match TRBD1. This CDR3 region has 17 residues. Germline assignment: CDR1 MNHEY and CDR2 SMNVEV (reference sequence). V shed 4 bases, J shed 7 bases, and the junction held 13 bases outside the gene matches. The CDR3 nucleotides are TGTGCCAGCAGTTACAGGGGGCATATTCTCTCGAGTGAAAAACTGTTTTTT. Protein product: CASSYRGHILSSEKLFF.

In this sample, this clone turned up once. The chain couples TRBV18 to TRBJ2-7; the match to TRBD2 covers 13 bases. V was clipped by 3 bases and J by 7 bases; unmatched bases: 3. CDR3 length: 14 residues. The germline V gene encodes CDR1 KGHSH and CDR2 LQKENI. The CDR3 spells CASSPGLAGVEQYF. Here the CDR3 DNA reads TGTGCCAGCTCACCTGGACTAGCGGGAGTTGAGCAGTACTTC.

This clone was found a few times. The chain links TRBV5-5 to TRBJ2-7, with 8 bases that match TRBD1. This CDR3 has 14 residues. With V trimmed by 4 bases and J by 5 bases, 8 bases remained unmatched. Germline V lookup: CDR1 SGHKS, CDR2 YYEKEE (reference sequence). The CDR3, as DNA: TGTGCCAGCAGCACCGGACAGGGATGGGACGAGCAGTACTTC. It encodes CASSTGQGWDEQYF.

The chain combines TRBV7-3 with TRBJ2-2; TRBD2 matches 10 bases. Germline V lookup: CDR1 SGHTA, CDR2 FQGTGA. This CDR3 has 16 amino acids. The V gene end was trimmed by 5 bases and the J gene end by 6 bases; junction bases not matched to a gene: 9. The CDR3 here is CASSVKAGGEAGELFF. CDR3 nucleotide sequence: TGTGCCAGCAGCGTCAAAGCGGGAGGGGAAGCCGGGGAGCTGTTTTTT. Together with reference TRBV7-3 and TRBJ2-2, the CDR3 gives the full variable domain: GAGVSQTPSNKVTEKGKYVELRCDPISGHTALYWYRQSLGQGPEFLIYFQGTGAADDSGLPNDRFFAVRPEGSVSTLKIQRTERGDSAVYLCASSVKAGGEAGELFFGEGSRLTVL.

The V call is TRBV7-8, the J call TRBJ1-2; D might be TRBD1 (5 bases). CDR3 length: 13 amino acids. The V and J ends lost 4 bases and 4 bases respectively, with 10 bases between them. Germline CDR1 SGHVS, CDR2 FQNEAQ. The CDR3 DNA sequence: TGTGCCAGCAGCTCCGTGGGGGTCTATGGCTACACCTTC. Translating it yields CASSSVGVYGYTF.

This clone occurred once. V gene TRBV7-9 combines with J gene TRBJ2-3; perhaps TRBD2 as D (6 bases). The V gene lost 2 bases and the J gene lost 6 bases, with 12 bases spanning the gap. CDR3 length: 14 amino acids. CDR1 is SEHNR and CDR2 is FQNEAQ in the germline V gene (reference sequence). The CDR3: CASSLLWDWDTQYF. The CDR3 region has the DNA TGTGCCAGCAGCTTATTATGGGACTGGGATACGCAGTATTTT.

This chain uses TRBV9 with TRBJ1-3; unclear D gene. The V end was cut by 0 bases, the J end by 0 bases, with 1 base between. The CDR3 extends over 13 amino acids. Looked up from germline, CDR1 is SGDLS and CDR2 is YYNGEE. This CDR3 reads CASSVDSGNTIYF. For the CDR3, the DNA is TGTGCCAGCAGCGTAGACTCTGGAAACACCATATATTTT.

The rearrangement joins TRBV21-1 to TRBJ1-1. TRBV21-1 is a pseudogene locus. This CDR3 contains 17 residues. The CDR3 DNA reads TGTGCCAGCAGCGCTCGGATGGGAGGGGGCTGGGGCACTGAAGCTTTCTTT. Encoded protein: CASSARMGGGWGTEAFF.

Here the CDR3 DNA reads TGTGCCAGCAGAGAAAACACCATATATTTT. Its translation: CASRENTIYF. This sequence joins TRBV6-5 and TRBJ1-3; D unresolved. This CDR3 contains 10 residues. Deletions cut 6 bases from V and 6 bases from J, with 3 bases between. Germline V lookup: CDR1 MNHEY, CDR2 SVGAGI.

The J gene is TRBJ2-5, the V gene TRBV7-9, with a tentative D call TRBD2 (7 bases). The DNA end favors TRBJ2-7, so the J call may be wrong. This CDR3 contains 13 residues. Germline-derived CDR1 and CDR2 are SEHNR and FQNEAQ (reference sequence). Here the CDR3 DNA reads TGTGCCAGCAGCCCCTCGGGGGGCCACGAGCAGTACTTC. Its protein product is CASSPSGGHEQYF.

This clone turned up a few times. The rearrangement uses TRBV7-3 and TRBJ1-1; 7 positions match TRBD1. With V trimmed by 5 bases and J by 6 bases, 9 bases remained unmatched. The CDR3 extends over 14 amino acids. Germline V gene data show CDR1 as SGHTA and CDR2 as FQGTGA. The CDR3 here is CASSPGGGRAEAFF. In DNA, the CDR3 is TGTGCCAGCAGCCCAGGGGGGGGCCGGGCTGAAGCTTTCTTT.

This clone was seen a few times. The chain uses TRBV7-8 and TRBJ2-5; possibly TRBD2 for D (5 bases). The germline CDR1 and CDR2 sequences are SGHVS and FQNEAQ. Trimming took off 3 bases at V and 1 base at J, with 12 bases between the two ends. The CDR3 has 15 residues. For the CDR3, the DNA is TGTGCCAGCAGCTTTTGGCTAGCCCCCCAAGAGACCCAGTACTTC. Its protein product is CASSFWLAPQETQYF.

The rearrangement uses TRBV7-2 and TRBJ2-7; TRBD2 agrees at 14 bases. CDR3 length: 17 amino acids. Looked up from germline, CDR1 is SGHTA and CDR2 is FQGNSA. J was trimmed by 6 bases and V by 5 bases; bases with no gene match: 12. CDR3 in DNA: TGTGCCAGCAGCCCCGGGACTAGCGGGAGCGGGGGGGTCGAGCAGTACTTC. This encodes CASSPGTSGSGGVEQYF.

The gene calls are TRBV27 and TRBJ1-1; 7 bases are shared with TRBD1. The CDR3 extends over 16 amino acids. Trimming at V came to 3 bases and at J to 4 bases, leaving 11 bases not matched to a gene. In germline, CDR1 is MNHEY, CDR2 SMNVEV (reference sequence). CDR3 in DNA: TGTGCCAGCAGTTTCGGGGGGACAGCCTTGCGCACTGAAGCTTTCTTT. This codes for CASSFGGTALRTEAFF.